Below, 26 T cell receptor beta chains from the same sample are listed, as sequenced in a study of identical twins. In TCRdb, the 5' RACE reads were re-called with MiXCR into one record per CDR3 protein. Among about 920,000 distinct CDR3 sequences, around an eighth were seen once, and the ten largest hold about 1.5%. These same data were also listed under a study on yellow fever vaccine responses in identical twins.

Sequencing input: PBMCs. Every receptor here comes from a woman between 18 and 29 years old in good health.

This clonotype was found many times. This chain uses TRBV6-5 with TRBJ2-7; D tentatively reads TRBD1 or TRBD2 (5 bases each). Germline lookup yields CDR1 MNHEY and CDR2 SVGAGI. V lost 0 bases, J lost 3 bases, and 6 bases lay in between. The CDR3 runs to 13 residues. The CDR3 DNA is TGTGCCAGCAGTTACTCGAGGGGCTACGAGCAGTACGTC. It codes for CASSYSRGYEQYV.

The chain has TRBV12-3 or TRBV12-4 and TRBJ2-5; 11 positions agree with TRBD2. This CDR3 has 15 residues. After removal of 7 bases from V and 5 bases from J, the junction contained 9 bases not matched to a gene. Here the CDR3 DNA reads TGTGCCAGCACCTTAGCGGGAGGGCCCTCCGAGACCCAGTACTTC. It is translated as CASTLAGGPSETQYF.

V and J are TRBV4-1 and TRBJ2-2, with D perhaps matching TRBD2 (7 bases). CDR1 MGHRA and CDR2 YSYEKL come from the germline V gene. The CDR3 consists of 17 residues. V was clipped by 3 bases and J by 7 bases, with 21 bases between them. The CDR3 DNA follows: TGCGCCAGCAGCCACCCGTGGGGGGGGGCCGTTGGCGGGGAGCTGTTTTTT. It codes for CASSHPWGGAVGGELFF.

In its sample, this clonotype was seen many times. CDR3: CASSSGTHYEQYF. CDR3 DNA: TGTGCCAGCAGCTCCGGGACACACTACGAGCAGTACTTC. The chain couples TRBV11-2 to TRBJ2-7; D is possibly TRBD1 (6 bases). Trimming cost V 4 bases and J 3 bases, with 10 bases left between them. Germline assignment: CDR1 SGHAT and CDR2 FQNNGV. The CDR3 is made up of 13 amino acids.

V and J are TRBV14 and TRBJ2-2; 9 positions agree with TRBD1. The CDR3 is made up of 14 amino acids. Germline trimming cut 5 bases from V and 7 bases from J; bases unmatched to any gene: 5. CDR1 SGHDN and CDR2 FVKESK come from the germline V gene. The CDR3 coding sequence is TGTGCCAGCAGCTCCGGGACAGGGATCGGGGAGCTGTTTTTT. This gives the protein CASSSGTGIGELFF.

This clonotype has just a few counts. The J gene is TRBJ1-1, the V gene TRBV6-1, with D possibly TRBD1 on 6 matching bases. Germline values: CDR1 MNHNS, CDR2 SASEGT. CDR3 length equals 15 residues. Trimming left V 5 bases short and J 2 bases short, with 15 bases between. DNA for the CDR3: TGTGCCAGCAGTCAGACAGGAGCCCTTAACACTGAAGCTTTCTTT. Residues: CASSQTGALNTEAFF.

This clonotype was counted only a few times. The rearrangement uses TRBV7-9 and TRBJ1-4; D is unclear. CDR3 length: 15 amino acids. V lost 5 bases and J 5 bases, leaving 15 bases between the germline ends. Per germline, CDR1 SEHNR and CDR2 FQNEAQ (reference sequence). The CDR3 sequence is CASSLQMQINEKLFF. CDR3 nucleotide sequence: TGTGCCAGCAGCCTACAAATGCAGATAAATGAAAAACTGTTTTTT.

This clonotype was recorded a few times. The rearrangement joins TRBV6-1 to TRBJ2-3; 9 positions agree with TRBD2. The CDR3 is 15 amino acids. CDR1 MNHNS and CDR2 SASEGT come from the germline V gene. J was trimmed by 3 bases and V by 3 bases; bases with no gene match: 4. The CDR3 loop reads CASSEGSGSTDTQYF. CDR3 nucleotide sequence: TGTGCCAGCAGTGAGGGTAGCGGGAGTACAGATACGCAGTATTTT.

This chain uses TRBV4-1 with TRBJ2-2; tentative D call: TRBD1 (5 bases). The CDR3 sequence is 14 residues long. The germline V gene encodes CDR1 MGHRA and CDR2 YSYEKL. V lost 4 bases, J lost 6 bases, and 12 bases lay in between. The CDR3 region is CASSRSLGAGELFF. The DNA for the CDR3 is TGCGCCAGCAGCCGGTCATTAGGGGCCGGGGAGCTGTTTTTT.

This clonotype was observed a few times. J is TRBJ2-5 and V is TRBV20-1, with TRBD2 identical over 8 bases. With 0 bases clipped from V and 2 bases from J, the junction kept 11 bases outside the gene matches. The CDR3 totals 17 residues. Germline CDR1 DFQATT, CDR2 SNEGSKA (reference sequence). The CDR3 protein is CSARDNWGGGPQETQYF. CDR3 in DNA: TGCAGTGCTAGAGATAATTGGGGCGGGGGGCCGCAAGAGACCCAGTACTTC.

This chain uses TRBV3-1 with TRBJ2-1; 13 bases are a match to TRBD2. The germline gives CDR1 LGHDT, CDR2 YNNKEL (reference sequence). The CDR3 contains 15 residues. Losses at the gene ends were 4 bases for V and 7 bases for J; bases not matched to a gene: 4. This CDR3 reads CASSPTLAGGNEQFF. The CDR3 DNA reads as TGTGCCAGCAGCCCCACACTAGCGGGGGGGAATGAGCAGTTCTTC.

This clonotype was counted only a few times. V is TRBV4-1 and J is TRBJ2-7; either TRBD1 or TRBD2 may fit D (5 bases each). Germline CDR1 MGHRA, CDR2 YSYEKL. V lost 0 bases, J lost 6 bases, and 15 bases lay in between. The CDR3 is 15 amino acids. The DNA of the CDR3 is TGCGCCAGCAGCCAAGAACAGGACTTAGGTTTCGAGCAGTACGTC. Protein product: CASSQEQDLGFEQYV.

The chain employs TRBV6-5 and TRBJ2-7, with TRBD1 matching 7 bases. Germline CDR1 and CDR2: MNHEY and SVGAGI. This CDR3 has 15 residues. V gave up 6 bases and J gave up 0 bases; unmatched junction bases: 8. In DNA, the CDR3 is TGTGCCAGCAGATATCAGGGGGTGTACTCCTACGAGCAGTACTTC. Residues: CASRYQGVYSYEQYF.

This clonotype was picked up many times. The V call is TRBV12-3 or TRBV12-4, the J call TRBJ1-1, with unresolved D. This CDR3 has 14 amino acids. V was clipped by 6 bases and J by 1 base, with 12 bases between them. CDR3 in DNA: TGTGCCAGCAGAAAACTCACTACGAACACTGAAGCTTTCTTT. It yields the protein CASRKLTTNTEAFF.

This rearrangement joins TRBV12-3 or TRBV12-4 to TRBJ2-7; 7 bases match TRBD2. This CDR3 spans 15 amino acids. Trimming removed 6 bases from V and 4 bases from J; junction bases left unmatched: 12. The CDR3 reads CASSPWGGRGYEQYF. DNA of the CDR3: TGTGCCAGCAGCCCCTGGGGCGGGAGAGGGTACGAGCAGTACTTC.

V usage is TRBV2 and J usage is TRBJ2-2, with a weak D call TRBD2 (6 bases). This CDR3 region has 17 residues. Trimming took 6 bases from V and 4 from J, leaving 21 bases between them. In germline, CDR1 is SNHLY, CDR2 FYNNEI. The CDR3 DNA sequence: TGTGCCAGCAGCGATTCACTTGGAGGGGTGGGCACCGGGGAGCTGTTTTTT. Translation: CASSDSLGGVGTGELFF.

Only a few counts were recorded for this clonotype. The V and J genes are TRBV18 and TRBJ2-6, with no clear D. The V and J ends lost 3 bases and 0 bases respectively, with 18 bases between them. The germline V gene encodes CDR1 KGHSH and CDR2 LQKENI. The CDR3 extends over 19 amino acids. CDR3 in amino acids: CASSPNPTARSSGANVLTF. CDR3 DNA: TGTGCCAGCTCACCCAACCCGACCGCCCGAAGCTCTGGGGCCAACGTCCTGACTTTC.

This clonotype has more than one count but fewer than ten. The chain couples TRBV15 to TRBJ1-5; D is undetermined. Germline CDR1 LNHNV, CDR2 YYDKDF (reference sequence). V dropped 3 bases and J dropped 3 bases, with 9 bases sitting between them. The CDR3 runs to 14 residues. CDR3 in amino acids: CATSSYGDNQPQHF. The CDR3 nucleotides read TGTGCCACCAGCAGTTATGGGGACAATCAGCCCCAGCATTTT.

The chain employs TRBV20-1 and TRBJ1-1; D is uncertain. Germline V lookup: CDR1 DFQATT, CDR2 SNEGSKA (reference sequence). Trimming cost V 0 bases and J 5 bases, with 10 bases left between them. The CDR3 length is 13 residues. Here the CDR3 reads CSARDIGDTEAFF. CDR3 bases: TGCAGTGCTAGAGATATTGGGGATACTGAAGCTTTCTTT.

The DNA of the CDR3 is TGTGCCAGCAGCTTAGCGGGGGACAGCTTTACCGGGGAGCTGTTTTTT. Translated: CASSLAGDSFTGELFF. The rearrangement links TRBV7-9 to TRBJ2-2; TRBD1 agrees at 7 bases. The junction had 6 bases not matched to a gene; V was cut back by 0 bases and J by 5 bases. CDR1 is SEHNR, CDR2 FQNEAQ, per germline (reference sequence). The CDR3 loop spans 16 amino acids.

The V call is TRBV3-1, the J call TRBJ2-1, with 11 nucleotides matching TRBD2. Trimming took 3 bases from V and 5 from J; bases not matched to a gene: 3. CDR1 is LGHDT, CDR2 YNNKEL, per germline (reference sequence). The CDR3 has 15 residues. This CDR3 reads CASSQGLAAHNEQFF. As DNA, the CDR3 is TGTGCCAGCAGCCAGGGACTAGCGGCCCACAATGAGCAGTTCTTC.

In this sample, this clonotype turned up a few times. The junction shows a germline mismatch at one end, possibly a read error. This chain connects TRBV27 to TRBJ1-5; D gene uncertain. CDR1 and CDR2 from the germline V gene are MNHEY and SMNVEV (reference sequence). The length of the CDR3 is 14 residues. CDR3 amino acids: CASSLSGSKQPQHF. DNA for the CDR3: TGTGCCAGCAGTTTATCCGGCAGCAAACAGCCCCAGCATTTT.

About this clonotype: A read error may produce the germline difference seen at one junction end. The genes are TRBV12-3 or TRBV12-4 and TRBJ2-3, with 11 bases that match TRBD2. The CDR3 length is 16 residues. In nucleotides, the CDR3 is TGTGCCAGCGGTTTCTCTAGCGGGGGGCCCCCAGATACGCAGTATTTT. Amino acid sequence: CASGFSSGGPPDTQYF.

The CDR3 loop is CASSFGGTENTIYF. CDR3 nucleotide sequence: TGTGCCAGCAGTTTTGGGGGAACTGAAAACACCATATATTTT. The V and J genes are TRBV28 and TRBJ1-3; D is possibly TRBD1 (5 bases). The germline V gene encodes CDR1 MDHEN and CDR2 SYDVKM. This CDR3 contains 14 residues. The V end lost 3 bases, the J end lost 6 bases, and 12 bases lay between the germline ends.

This clonotype was seen more than once but under ten times. The chain recombines TRBV28 with TRBJ1-5, with D hard to call. The CDR3 is 11 residues long. CDR1 is MDHEN, CDR2 SYDVKM, per germline. V dropped 11 bases and J dropped 0 bases, with 5 bases sitting between them. The CDR3 DNA follows: TGTGCCGTGGATAGCAATCAGCCCCAGCATTTT. The encoded protein is CAVDSNQPQHF.

V usage is TRBV7-6 and J usage is TRBJ2-2, with D tentatively TRBD2 (6 bases). Germline values: CDR1 SGHVS, CDR2 FNYEAQ. V lost 3 bases, J lost 2 bases, and 16 bases lay in between. The CDR3 has 17 amino acids. The CDR3 here is CASSFPNGGTNTGELFF. DNA for the CDR3: TGTGCCAGCAGCTTCCCGAATGGGGGGACTAACACCGGGGAGCTGTTTTTT.